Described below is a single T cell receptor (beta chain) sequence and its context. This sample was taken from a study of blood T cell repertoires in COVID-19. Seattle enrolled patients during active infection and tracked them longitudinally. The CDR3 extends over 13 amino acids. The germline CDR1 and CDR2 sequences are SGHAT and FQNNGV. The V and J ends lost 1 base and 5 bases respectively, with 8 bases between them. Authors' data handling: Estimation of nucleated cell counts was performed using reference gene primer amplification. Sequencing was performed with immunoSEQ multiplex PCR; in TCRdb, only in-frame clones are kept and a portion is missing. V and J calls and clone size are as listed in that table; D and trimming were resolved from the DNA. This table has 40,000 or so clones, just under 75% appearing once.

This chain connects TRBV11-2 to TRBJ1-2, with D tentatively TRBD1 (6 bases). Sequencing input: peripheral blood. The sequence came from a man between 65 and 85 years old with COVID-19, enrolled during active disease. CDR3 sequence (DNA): TGTGCCAGCAGCTTAGGGGGGCCATATGGCTACACCTTC. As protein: CASSLGGPYGYTF.